This T cell receptor beta chain appears in the sequencing data of a study of post-analysis software for immune sequencing data. Study-level background: In terms of disease course, relapsing-remitting, secondary progressive and progressive-relapsing multiple sclerosis were included. Broader study findings: Relative to controls, patients had 4 or 5 TRBV segments at higher frequency, with TRBV5-6, TRBV5-1 and TRBV20-1 among these.

Presence of unique molecular identifiers characterized the TCR beta cDNA libraries. Input amounts of roughly 0.9 to 10 million T cells were used. These gave 500,000 or so cDNA molecules, so each molecule approximated one T cell. One entry per CDR3 protein, called by TCRdb with MiXCR from the PCR reads. The sample has about 500,000 distinct CDR3 sequences; 40% to 55% are singletons. CDR3 length: 14 amino acids. Germline V lookup: CDR1 SGHTA, CDR2 FQGNSA. Note on this clonotype: Its antigen is unknown. A read error may account for a junction end that differs from germline.

The source material was blood. V gene TRBV7-2 combines with J gene TRBJ1-2, with D tentatively TRBD1 (6 bases). The source is a girl between 5 and 17 years old with multiple sclerosis. CDR3: CASSLGYRVGGYTF. The CDR3 DNA reads TGTGCCAGCAGTTTAGGGTACAGGGTTGGTGGCTACACCTTC.